The present entry profiles one T cell receptor beta chain with its context. Its target is unknown. Sequencing used immunoSEQ multiplex PCR; TCRdb keeps in-frame clones, though not all of them. Among some 150,000 clones listed, roughly 89% were seen once. There are 17 residues in the CDR3. CDR1 is SGHVS, CDR2 FQNEAQ, per germline. J gave up 3 bases and V 4 bases, and 13 bases lay outside the gene matches. These data belong to a study of T cell responses to AZD1222 COVID-19 vaccine. General study findings and limits: Seropositive AZD1222 recipients at baseline numbered only five or six. Repertoire samples came only from after the peak T cell response. The study found vaccine-associated CD4 TCRs spanning spike, dominant at 160-218 and 743-854.

The specimen was peripheral blood, collected on day 0 of AZD1222 vaccination. This chain joins TRBV7-8 and TRBJ2-3; 7 bases match TRBD2. The sequence came from an adult in good health. The CDR3 bases are TGTGCCAGCAGCTCAACGGGACTACTTGTTGGGACAGATACGCAGTATTTT. This translates into CASSSTGLLVGTDTQYF.